The rows below give T cell receptor beta chains drawn from one sample of a study of CD8 T cells in ankylosing spondylitis. TCRdb used MiXCR to reprocess the 5' RACE reads, holding one entry per CDR3 protein. Of 450,000 to 550,000 distinct CDR3 sequences in the sample, under 5.5% were seen once. Sequenced material: blood, either unsorted or a sorted T cell fraction (not recorded which). The receptors were sampled from a male donor with ankylosing spondylitis. Both conserved end residues are part of each CDR3. Each record gives: clone size, J gene, V gene, D gene, CDR3 DNA, CDR3 protein. A D gene is named only where the DNA matches it firmly. Some rows mark clone size as missing; the rest say once, few, many or name a class of expanded clone.

many,TRBJ1-6,TRBV4-3,NA,TGCGCCAGCAGCCAAGGACGAATGACGTATGGTTCACCCCTCCACTTT,CASSQGRMTYGSPLHF
many,TRBJ1-1,TRBV20-1,NA,TGCAGTGCTGAACAGAGCTTGAACACTGAAGCTTTCTTT,CSAEQSLNTEAFF
many,TRBJ2-1,TRBV5-1,NA,TGCGCCAGCAGGCTCAGGGGTTCCCCCTACAATGAGCAGTTCTTC,CASRLRGSPYNEQFF
few,TRBJ2-4,TRBV28,TRBD1,TGTGCCAGCAGTTCGACGGGACAGGGAAACATTCAGTACTTC,CASSSTGQGNIQYF
many,TRBJ1-1,TRBV10-3,TRBD1,TGTGCCATCAGAGGGACAGCGAACACTGAAGCTTTCTTT,CAIRGTANTEAFF
many,TRBJ2-5,TRBV4-3,NA,TGCGCCAGCAGCGGGTTCAGGGACCAGACCCAGTACTTC,CASSGFRDQTQYF
many,TRBJ2-1,TRBV9,NA,TGTGCCAGCAGCGTAGCGGATCGGGGTGAGCAGTTCTTC,CASSVADRGEQFF
many,TRBJ1-1,TRBV5-1,NA,TGCGCCAGCAGCCCCAGTAAACGGAACACTGAAGCTTTCTTT,CASSPSKRNTEAFF
many,TRBJ2-7,TRBV5-5,TRBD1,TGTGCCAGCAGAAAGGGGACAGCCTACGAGCAGTACTTC,CASRKGTAYEQYF
many,TRBJ2-5,TRBV28,NA,TGTGCCAGCAGCATACAGCGTTTTGGGGAGACCCAGTACTTC,CASSIQRFGETQYF
many,TRBJ1-4,TRBV6-1,NA,TGTGCCAGCAGCTCCGACAGTTATGAAAAACTGTTTTTT,CASSSDSYEKLFF
many,TRBJ1-1,TRBV10-3,TRBD1,TGTGCCATCAGGGACCATACAGGGGACACTGAAGCTTTCTTT,CAIRDHTGDTEAFF
many,TRBJ1-1,TRBV5-1,TRBD1,TGCGCCAGCAGCTTGGCAGGGGGACCCCCCCTGAACACTGAAGCTTTCTTT,CASSLAGGPPLNTEAFF
many,TRBJ2-7,TRBV7-9,NA,TGTGCCAGCAGCCCCCCGAGGGGATACCACGAGCAGTACTTC,CASSPPRGYHEQYF
many,TRBJ1-5,TRBV5-1,TRBD1,TGCGCCAGCAGCTTGGGACAGGGGTTTCAGCCCCAGCATTTT,CASSLGQGFQPQHF
many,TRBJ1-3,TRBV11-2,TRBD1,TGTGCCAGCAGCACCGGGACAGAACGACTTAGCTCTGGAAACACCATATATTTT,CASSTGTERLSSGNTIYF
NA,TRBJ1-6,TRBV28,NA,TGTGCCAGCAGTCAGGGGACCTTTTATAATTCACCCCTCCACTTT,CASSQGTFYNSPLHF
many,TRBJ2-5,TRBV12-3/TRBV12-4,NA,TGTGCCAGCAGTTTATTGGGGTGGAAGCAGTTGGAGACCCAGTACTTC,CASSLLGWKQLETQYF
many,TRBJ1-1,TRBV4-2,NA,TGTGCCAGCAGCCAAGACTCCGGGGGAGCTTTCTTT,CASSQDSGGAFF
NA,TRBJ2-7,TRBV6-1,NA,TGTGCCAGCAGTGAAGTCGTAGCCTCCTTCTCCTACGAGCAGTACTTC,CASSEVVASFSYEQYF
many,TRBJ2-7,TRBV29-1,NA,TGCAGCGTTACATTGTGGGGGACCTACGAGCAGTACTTC,CSVTLWGTYEQYF
many,TRBJ2-1,TRBV7-2,NA,TGTGCCAGCAGCTACCTCGGGGGTGGTGCTGAGCAGTTCTTC,CASSYLGGGAEQFF
many,TRBJ2-5,TRBV10-3,NA,TGTGCCATCAGTGAGTCGTGGTCCCCTCAAGAGACCCAGTACTTC,CAISESWSPQETQYF
many,TRBJ2-3,TRBV5-1,NA,TGCGCCAGCAGCTTAGCGGAGGCCCCAGATACGCAGTATTTT,CASSLAEAPDTQYF
many,TRBJ2-3,TRBV5-1,NA,TGCGCCAGCAGCTTGGACACCTCTAGCACAGATACGCAGTATTTT,CASSLDTSSTDTQYF
many,TRBJ2-2,TRBV20-1,TRBD2,TGCAGTGCTTTAAGCGGGGCGAACACCGGGGAGCTGTTTTTT,CSALSGANTGELFF
many,TRBJ2-7,TRBV20-1,NA,TGCAGTGCTAGACGAGGGCTCTCCTACGAGCAGTACTTC,CSARRGLSYEQYF
many,TRBJ2-2,TRBV20-1,NA,TGCAGTGCTAGAGGGGTGACCGGGGAGCTGTTTTTT,CSARGVTGELFF
few,TRBJ2-6,TRBV5-5,NA,TGTGCCAGCAGCTTGGGTTCCTGGGTGGGGGCCAACGTCCTGACTTTC,CASSLGSWVGANVLTF
many,TRBJ1-2,TRBV27,TRBD1,TGTGCCAGCAGTTTTGGGACAGGGTCCTATGGCTACACCTTC,CASSFGTGSYGYTF
many,TRBJ1-3,TRBV7-2,NA,TGTGCCAGCAGCTTAGTTTCCAGGGCTGGAAACACCATATATTTT,CASSLVSRAGNTIYF
few,TRBJ2-2,TRBV7-9,NA,TGTGCCAGCAGCCCGCGGCGCGATGCGAACACCGGGGAGCTGTTTTTT,CASSPRRDANTGELFF
NA,TRBJ2-3,TRBV6-6,NA,TGTGCCAGCAGTTTCTTCTTGGGGGATACGCAGTATTTT,CASSFFLGDTQYF
many,TRBJ2-3,TRBV7-2,NA,TGTGCCAGCAGCTTAGCGCGCCGAGATACGCAGTATTTT,CASSLARRDTQYF
many,TRBJ1-2,TRBV5-1,NA,TGCGCCGGCCGGACAGATCCTAACTATGGCTACACCTTC,CAGRTDPNYGYTF
NA,TRBJ2-1,TRBV3-1,NA,TGTGCCACCAGCCAAGTTCATTTGCGGGGACCCTACAATGAGCAGTTCTTC,CATSQVHLRGPYNEQFF
NA,TRBJ2-2,TRBV11-2,TRBD1,TGTGCCAGCAGCTTATTGGGGACAGGGGGTAGCACCGGGGAGCTGTTTTTT,CASSLLGTGGSTGELFF
many,TRBJ1-6,TRBV11-2,TRBD1,TGTGCCAGCAGCTTGCAGGGGGACCCCTACTTGTCACCCCTCCACTTT,CASSLQGDPYLSPLHF
NA,TRBJ2-3,TRBV20-1,TRBD1,TGCAGTGCCAGAACAGGGGACGGCACAGATACGCAGTATTTT,CSARTGDGTDTQYF
many,TRBJ2-5,TRBV20-1,NA,TGCAGTGCTTTTGAAAGGGAAAGCCAGTACTTC,CSAFERESQYF
many,TRBJ1-2,TRBV4-3,TRBD1,TGCGCCAGCAGCCAGTCCTTACAGGGGGCGAGAGGGTATGGCTACACCTTC,CASSQSLQGARGYGYTF
once,TRBJ2-6,TRBV6-1,NA,TGTGCCAGCTCGGGACAGTGGCCTAGGGGGGGCAACGTCCTGACTTTC,CASSGQWPRGGNVLTF
many,TRBJ2-5,TRBV7-2,NA,TGTGCCAGCAGCTTAGTAAGCGATCTAGGGACCCAGTACTTC,CASSLVSDLGTQYF
many,TRBJ2-5,TRBV4-3,NA,TGCGCCAGCAGCCAAGATCGGCTAGGGGGGACCCAGTACTTC,CASSQDRLGGTQYF
many,TRBJ1-6,TRBV7-9,TRBD1,TGTGCCAGCAGCCACCGGGACAGGGGTAATTCACCCCTCCACTTT,CASSHRDRGNSPLHF
NA,TRBJ2-7,TRBV7-3,NA,TGTGCCAGCAGCTTTTACCGGGACACCGAGCAGTATTTC,CASSFYRDTEQYF
many,TRBJ1-1,TRBV4-3,TRBD1,TGCGCCAGCAGCCAGGATAGACAGGGATGGACTGAAGCTTTCTTT,CASSQDRQGWTEAFF
NA,TRBJ2-3,TRBV24-1,NA,TGTGCCACCAGTGATTTTACGGCAGATACGCAGTATTTT,CATSDFTADTQYF
many,TRBJ2-7,TRBV4-3,TRBD2,TGCGCCAGCAGCCAACGCCGACTAGCGGGAGCCAACGAGCAGTACTTC,CASSQRRLAGANEQYF
NA,TRBJ2-1,TRBV20-1,NA,TGCAGCGCATCTATGGCCGCCCAGGGATGGGAGCAGTTCTTC,CSASMAAQGWEQFF
many,TRBJ2-3,TRBV27,NA,TGTGCCAGCACCCCCCCGGGGACAGATACGCAGTATTTT,CASTPPGTDTQYF